This T cell receptor (beta chain) is from a study of blood T cells in healthy people across ages. Study-level results: Diversity was higher, and naive CD4+ cells more numerous, in long-lived donors than in aged donors.

This clonotype was recorded at least ten times. What it recognizes is unknown. V shed 5 bases and J shed 6 bases, with 11 bases lying between them. Looked up from germline, CDR1 is SGHDN and CDR2 is FVKESK. This CDR3 is 12 amino acids long. Peripheral blood samples of 9 to 10 milliliters were drawn from each donor. A second about 7 to 11 cycle PCR used barcoded and J-beta primers. A single record per CDR3 protein comes from TCRdb applying MiXCR to the 5' RACE reads. The table records 1.5 million to 2 million distinct CDR3 sequences, about 39% of them present only once. The clonotype comes from a human donor in good health. The source material was blood. The chain combines TRBV14 with TRBJ2-7, with D perhaps TRBD2 (5 bases). The CDR3 DNA is TGTGCCAGCAGCTGGACTTCTGTCGAGCAGTACTTC. Translation gives CASSWTSVEQYF. The full variable domain, its missing parts supplied by reference TRBV14 and TRBJ2-7, is EAGVTQFPSHSVIEKGQTVTLRCDPISGHDNLYWYRRVMGKEIKFLLHFVKESKQDESGMPNNRFLAERTGGTYSTLKVQPAELEDSGVYFCASSWTSVEQYFGPGTRLTVT.